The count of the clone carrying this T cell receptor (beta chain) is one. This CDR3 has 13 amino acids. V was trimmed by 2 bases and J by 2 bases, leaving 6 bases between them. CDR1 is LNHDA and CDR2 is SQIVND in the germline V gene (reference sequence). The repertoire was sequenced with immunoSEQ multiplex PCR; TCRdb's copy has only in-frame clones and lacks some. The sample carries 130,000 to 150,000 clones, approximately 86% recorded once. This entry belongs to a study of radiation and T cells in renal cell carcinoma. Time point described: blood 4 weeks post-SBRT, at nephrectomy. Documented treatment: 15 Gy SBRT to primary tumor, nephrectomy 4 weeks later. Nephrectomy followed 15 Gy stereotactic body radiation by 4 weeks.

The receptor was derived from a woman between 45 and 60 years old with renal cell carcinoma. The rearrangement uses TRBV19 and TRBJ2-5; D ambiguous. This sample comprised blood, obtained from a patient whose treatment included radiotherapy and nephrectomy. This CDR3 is CASSISRQETQYF. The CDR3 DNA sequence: TGTGCCAGTAGTATATCTAGACAAGAGACCCAGTACTTC.